These T cell receptor beta chains were read from a single sample in a study of response to subunit inactivated influenza vaccine. TCRdb used MiXCR to reprocess the RT-PCR reads, holding one entry per CDR3 protein. The sample consists of 700,000 to 800,000 distinct CDR3 sequences, less than 20% of them appearing once. The material sequenced was PBMCs from blood, taken roughly 5 days after vaccination. The receptor source for this set is a man aged 45-60 years who received an inactivated influenza vaccine. Each CDR3 is given with its conserved first and last residue. D genes are given only for firm matches. Only part of the rows carry a size: once, few, many, or a class if the clone is expanded.

size: few; J: TRBJ1-4; V: TRBV7-9; D: TRBD1; DNA: TGTGCCAGCAGCCATGAGGGACAGGGTGGTGAAAAACTGTTTTTT; CDR3: CASSHEGQGGEKLFF
size: few; J: TRBJ2-3; V: TRBV7-9; D: NA; DNA: TGTGCCAGCAGCTTAGACGGCGGGCCAAGCACAGATACGCAGTATTTT; CDR3: CASSLDGGPSTDTQYF
size: few; J: TRBJ2-3; V: TRBV7-2; D: TRBD2; DNA: TGTGCCAGCAGCTTAGTACCAGCGGGAGTTGTCACAGATACGCAGTATTTT; CDR3: CASSLVPAGVVTDTQYF
size: few; J: TRBJ2-3; V: TRBV6-2/TRBV6-3; D: NA; DNA: TGTGCCAGCAGCCCCCGGACTGGCCTAAGCACAGATACGCAGTATTTT; CDR3: CASSPRTGLSTDTQYF
size: NA; J: TRBJ2-1; V: TRBV20-1; D: TRBD2; DNA: TGCAGTGCAGCCCCGACTAGCGGGAGTAGAAATGAGCAGTTCTTC; CDR3: CSAAPTSGSRNEQFF
size: NA; J: TRBJ2-1; V: TRBV29-1; D: NA; DNA: TGCAGCGTTGAAGGGTTGGGAAATGAGCAGTTCTTC; CDR3: CSVEGLGNEQFF
size: few; J: TRBJ2-1; V: TRBV20-1; D: TRBD2; DNA: TGCAGTGCTAGGATAGCGGGAGGGCCTCGAAATGAGCAGTTCTTC; CDR3: CSARIAGGPRNEQFF
size: NA; J: TRBJ2-5; V: TRBV25-1; D: NA; DNA: TGTGCCAGCAGCGACGGGAGAGGGGAGACCCAGTACTTC; CDR3: CASSDGRGETQYF
size: few; J: TRBJ2-2; V: TRBV5-1; D: TRBD2; DNA: TGCGCCAGCAGCTTTAATAGCGGGAGAATCCACACCGGGGAGCTGTTTTTT; CDR3: CASSFNSGRIHTGELFF
size: few; J: TRBJ2-7; V: TRBV4-3; D: TRBD1; DNA: TGCGCCAGCAGCCAAGAGGAACAGGGGGCCTACGAGCAGTACTTC; CDR3: CASSQEEQGAYEQYF
size: few; J: TRBJ2-1; V: TRBV20-1; D: TRBD2; DNA: TGCAGTGCTAGCCAGCGGGGGACCTCGCAGTTCTTC; CDR3: CSASQRGTSQFF
size: few; J: TRBJ2-1; V: TRBV2; D: TRBD1; DNA: TGTGCCAGCGGGAGACAGGGGGGGACATACAATGAGCAGTTCTTC; CDR3: CASGRQGGTYNEQFF
size: few; J: TRBJ2-3; V: TRBV7-9; D: NA; DNA: TGTGCCAGCAAGACGGGAGAAAGCACAGATACGCAGTATTTT; CDR3: CASKTGESTDTQYF
size: NA; J: TRBJ2-7; V: TRBV28; D: NA; DNA: TGTGCCAGCAGAGACTACAGCGGTTCCTACGAGCAGTACTTC; CDR3: CASRDYSGSYEQYF
size: few; J: TRBJ2-7; V: TRBV9; D: NA; DNA: TGTGCCAGCAGCGGCAGAGGGGCCACCGACCTCTACGAGCAGTACTTC; CDR3: CASSGRGATDLYEQYF
size: many; J: TRBJ2-4; V: TRBV10-3; D: NA; DNA: TGTGCCATCAGTGGGGGGGAATGGACCAAAAACATTCAGTACTTC; CDR3: CAISGGEWTKNIQYF
size: NA; J: TRBJ1-5; V: TRBV6-2/TRBV6-3; D: NA; DNA: TGTGCCAGCAGGATACAGGAATATCAGCCCCAGCATTTT; CDR3: CASRIQEYQPQHF
size: few; J: TRBJ1-3; V: TRBV30; D: TRBD1; DNA: TGTGCCTTTAACAGGGGGACTGGAAACACCATATATTTT; CDR3: CAFNRGTGNTIYF
size: NA; J: TRBJ2-3; V: TRBV10-2; D: NA; DNA: TGCGCCAGCAGACCCGGGACTGGAGGGGCCGATACGCAGTATTTT; CDR3: CASRPGTGGADTQYF
size: NA; J: TRBJ2-5; V: TRBV5-5; D: NA; DNA: TGTGCCAGCAGCACATACAGGGACCTTGAGACCCAGTACTTC; CDR3: CASSTYRDLETQYF
size: NA; J: TRBJ2-3; V: TRBV7-9; D: TRBD1; DNA: TGTGCCAGCAGCTCGGGACAGGAAAAGATAGATACGCAGTATTTT; CDR3: CASSSGQEKIDTQYF
size: NA; J: TRBJ1-2; V: TRBV28; D: NA; DNA: TGTGCCAGCAGTTTAAATGAGGCTAGGGGCTACACCTTC; CDR3: CASSLNEARGYTF
size: few; J: TRBJ1-1; V: TRBV29-1; D: NA; DNA: TGCAGCGCTCACAACTGGGACACTGAAGCTTTCTTT; CDR3: CSAHNWDTEAFF
size: few; J: TRBJ2-2; V: TRBV20-1; D: TRBD1; DNA: TGCAGTGCGCCGGACAGGGGCGCGGCCGGGGAGCTGTTTTTT; CDR3: CSAPDRGAAGELFF
size: many; J: TRBJ2-1; V: TRBV29-1; D: NA; DNA: TGCAGCGTTGATCTGAACAGATACAATGAGCAGTTCTTC; CDR3: CSVDLNRYNEQFF